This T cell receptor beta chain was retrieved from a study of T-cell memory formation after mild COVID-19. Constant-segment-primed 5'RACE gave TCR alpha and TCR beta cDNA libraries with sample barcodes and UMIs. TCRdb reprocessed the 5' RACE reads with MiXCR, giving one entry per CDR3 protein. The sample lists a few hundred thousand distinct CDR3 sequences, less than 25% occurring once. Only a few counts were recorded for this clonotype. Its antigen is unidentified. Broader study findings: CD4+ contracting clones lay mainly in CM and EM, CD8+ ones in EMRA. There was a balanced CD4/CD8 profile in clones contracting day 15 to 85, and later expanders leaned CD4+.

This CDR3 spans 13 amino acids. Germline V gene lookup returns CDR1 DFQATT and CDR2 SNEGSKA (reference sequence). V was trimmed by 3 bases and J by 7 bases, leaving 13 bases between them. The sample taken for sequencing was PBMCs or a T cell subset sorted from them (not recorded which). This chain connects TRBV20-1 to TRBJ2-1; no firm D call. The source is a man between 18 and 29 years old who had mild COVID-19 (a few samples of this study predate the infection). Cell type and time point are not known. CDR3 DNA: TGCAGTGCTAGGGTTGGCGGTCGGAATGAGCAGTTCTTC. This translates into CSARVGGRNEQFF.